The source of this T cell receptor (beta chain) is a study of T cells after yellow fever vaccination (dated 2019 in TCRdb). Some background on the complete study: Libraries from fractions with low cell numbers were prepared with the SMART-Seq v4 Ultra Low Input RNA kit. To follow T-cell clones before and after primary and booster YFV17D yellow fever vaccination, bulk TCR alpha and beta repertoires were sequenced over time. The cohort comprised two healthy male donors, one aged 18 to 30 and one aged 30 to 39 years. Blood samples were taken at several timepoints before and after primary and secondary immunization, and bulk PBMC replicates and cell subsets were isolated.

These reads were obtained on an Illumina NovaSeq 6000. TCR cDNA was synthesized by 5'RACE template switching, which introduced a universal primer site and unique molecular identifiers. Priming of cDNA synthesis was performed from both the TCR alpha and TCR beta constant segments. Two PCR steps were used to amplify libraries, with sample barcodes and sequencing adapters being added in the second step. Sequencing of libraries was done on Illumina HiSeq 2500 (2x100 bp) or NovaSeq (2x150 bp). As for the authors' bioinformatics: MIGEC handled demultiplexing of reads and collapsing into UMI consensus sequences, while MiXCR performed V(D)J alignment. Using edgeR on replicate PBMC samples, clonotypes were called vaccine-responding if FDR was below 0.01 and the log2 fold change was above 5 up to day 15. Each bulk clonotype received a CD4 or CD8 identity based on whether the sequenced CD4 or CD8 repertoire contained that clonotype at higher abundance. The public reads were run again by TCRdb, first through fastp at Q25 and then through MiXCR, and only productive beta chains were kept. CDR3 protein sequences are deduplicated, and each keeps its most common genes and DNA. The V and J calls reflect TCRdb's pipeline rather than the authors' work. This sample gives around 310,000 distinct CDR3 sequences in total; roughly 4% of them show up just once. About 24% of the sample comes from the top ten.

The meaning of the sample's treatment or condition label: live attenuated yellow fever vaccine strain. At each blood-draw timepoint, two biological replicates of bulk PBMCs were collected. PBMCs were isolated from peripheral blood using a standard Ficoll-Paque protocol. TriZol was used to extract RNA from bulk PBMCs, from CD4 and CD8 fractions, and from dextramer-positive and dextramer-negative fractions. Turning to this clonotype: It lacks a known antigen. No much larger clone exists at a distance of one base, and base qualities are not known.

Points the paper makes about the study in general: Compared with the primary T-cell response, the secondary T-cell response was weaker but faster, peaking on day 5 rather than day 15. A small share of clonotypes occurred in both CD4 and CD8 compartments, likely arising from convergent recombination. Because abundant contaminating clonotypes from the bulk population could be contained in FACS-sorted repertoires, computational filtering was required. Because the study included only a couple of donors, the extent to which the findings can be generalized is limited. Most clones expanded after primary vaccination (roughly 96% of CD4 and around 89% of CD8) were re-detected after the booster, suggesting that broad memory maintenance occurred.

This sample comprised PBMCs, obtained 5 days after the yellow fever booster vaccination. The sequence came from a man between 18 and 35 years old who received the YFV17D yellow fever vaccine.

The DNA sequence is given as TGCGCCAGCACCCACAGGACAGGGTCGATCACTGAAGCTTTCTTT. The translation is CASTHRTGSITEAFF. Here the chain combines TRBV5-1 and TRBJ1-1, with 8 central nucleotides matching TRBD1. Via the germline V gene, CDR1 is SGHRS and CDR2 YFSETQ. The CDR3 has 15 amino acids, counting the end cysteine and phenylalanine. The CDR3 DNA has 45 bases and is translated from base 1. V and J are trimmed by 6 bases and 4 bases, and the gene matches miss 11 bases of the junction.